Below are 23 T cell receptor beta chains sequenced from a single sample in a study of OX40 agonist ivuxolimab in advanced cancers. The repertoire was sequenced with immunoSEQ multiplex PCR; TCRdb's copy has only in-frame clones and lacks some. The table has tens of thousands of clones, approximately 80% seen once. This material consisted of CD4+ or CD8+ T cells sorted from blood, taken in a trial of the OX40 agonist ivuxolimab. All receptors derive from an adult with an advanced solid tumor such as melanoma, head and neck, liver or kidney cancer.

This clone was detected many times. This chain links TRBV27 with TRBJ2-2; TRBD1 aligns across 8 bases. CDR3 length equals 15 residues. Unmatched junction bases numbered 11, after V lost 8 bases and J lost 6 bases. Germline-derived CDR1 and CDR2 are MNHEY and SMNVEV (reference sequence). The CDR3 DNA reads as TGTGCCAGCGGGATTACAGGGGGACCGGCCGGGGAGCTGTTTTTT. Translating it yields CASGITGGPAGELFF.

This chain connects TRBV27 to TRBJ1-2; TRBD1 matches at 11 bases. The CDR3 spans 15 residues. From germline, CDR1 is MNHEY and CDR2 SMNVEV (reference sequence). V shed 6 bases and J 2 bases; nucleotides not matched to a gene: 5. The chain's CDR3 is CASRMGQGDNYGYTF. The CDR3 DNA reads TGTGCCAGCAGGATGGGACAGGGGGACAACTATGGCTACACCTTC.

The CDR3 DNA follows: TGTGCCAGCAGCGTCAGCGGGGGGAACAATGAGCAGTTCTTC. It codes for CASSVSGGNNEQFF. This rearrangement joins TRBV9 to TRBJ2-1; 9 nucleotides line up with TRBD2. The germline CDR1 and CDR2 sequences are SGDLS and YYNGEE. This CDR3 contains 14 residues. The junction had 2 bases not matched to a gene; V was cut back by 2 bases and J by 5 bases.

The chain uses TRBV5-1 and TRBJ2-3; D might be TRBD1 (5 bases). Trimming stripped 0 bases from V and 0 bases from J, with 14 bases between. The CDR3 totals 17 residues. The V gene's germline CDR1 is SGHRS and CDR2 YFSETQ. DNA for the CDR3: TGCGCCAGCAGCTTGGGGCCCCAGGGATCTAGCACAGATACGCAGTATTTT. This encodes CASSLGPQGSSTDTQYF. Full variable domain (remainder filled in from reference TRBV5-1 and TRBJ2-3): KAGVTQTPRYLIKTRGQQVTLSCSPISGHRSVSWYQQTPGQGLQFLFEYFSETQRNKGNFPGRFSGRQFSNSRSEMNVSTLELGDSALYLCASSLGPQGSSTDTQYFGPGTRLTVL.

The CDR3 loop reads CASSFPGRNEQYF. CDR3 in DNA: TGTGCCAGCAGTTTTCCCGGTCGAAACGAGCAGTACTTC. V and J are TRBV25-1 and TRBJ2-7; no clear D. V was trimmed by 5 bases and J by 5 bases, leaving 13 bases between them. The germline V gene has CDR1 MGHDK and CDR2 SYGVNS. The CDR3 runs 13 residues.

The V and J genes are TRBV6-6 and TRBJ2-6; 7 nucleotides align to TRBD2. CDR3 length: 16 residues. J gave up 2 bases and V 4 bases, and 5 bases lay outside the gene matches. The germline V gene encodes CDR1 MNHNY and CDR2 SVGAGI (reference sequence). The CDR3 nucleotides read TGTGCCAGCAGTTCAACGGGAGGCCCTGGGGCCAACGTCCTGACTTTC. It is translated as CASSSTGGPGANVLTF.

V gene TRBV30 combines with J gene TRBJ2-7, with a weak D call TRBD2 (5 bases). CDR1 is GTSNPN and CDR2 is SVGIG in the germline V gene (reference sequence). Trimming stripped 3 bases from V and 6 bases from J, with 9 bases between. CDR3 length equals 11 residues. The CDR3 DNA reads as TGTGCCTGGAGGGGAGTAGGCGAGCAGTACTTC. This translates into CAWRGVGEQYF.

The gene calls are TRBV18 and TRBJ1-6; D is undetermined. CDR3 length: 15 amino acids. Germline-derived CDR1 and CDR2 are KGHSH and LQKENI. The V end was cut by 3 bases, the J end by 10 bases, with 16 bases between. CDR3 region: CASSPPDGTGSPLHF. CDR3 bases: TGTGCCAGCTCACCTCCAGACGGCACTGGGTCACCCCTCCACTTT.

V gene TRBV30 combines with J gene TRBJ1-2; D might be TRBD1 (5 bases). CDR1 is GTSNPN and CDR2 is SVGIG in the germline V gene (reference sequence). CDR3 size: 13 residues. V shed 3 bases and J shed 6 bases, with 14 bases lying between them. The CDR3 DNA sequence: TGTGCCTGGAGGAAGCAGGGCGGCGATGGCTACACCTTC. This sequence encodes CAWRKQGGDGYTF.

This sequence joins TRBV5-1 and TRBJ1-1, with 7 bases identical to TRBD1. Germline V lookup: CDR1 SGHRS, CDR2 YFSETQ. After removal of 3 bases from V and 5 bases from J, the junction contained 16 bases not matched to a gene. The CDR3 loop spans 17 amino acids. The DNA of the CDR3 is TGCGCCAGCAGCTCACGACCCTCAGGGGGGGTAGGGACTGAAGCTTTCTTT. Amino acid sequence: CASSSRPSGGVGTEAFF.

The chain recombines TRBV28 with TRBJ2-5; TRBD1 agrees at 8 bases. The ends lost 3 bases at V and 1 base at J; junction bases unmatched: 13. The CDR3 covers 18 residues. Germline V gives CDR1 MDHEN, CDR2 SYDVKM. CDR3 amino acids: CASSLGASRGRGQETQYF. Here the CDR3 DNA reads TGTGCCAGCAGTTTGGGAGCTTCCAGGGGGCGAGGCCAAGAGACCCAGTACTTC.

J is TRBJ1-2 and V is TRBV4-1; D gene unclear. The germline gives CDR1 MGHRA, CDR2 YSYEKL. Trimming took off 3 bases at V and 4 bases at J, with 12 bases between the two ends. The CDR3 is 14 amino acids. The CDR3 region has the DNA TGCGCCAGCAGCCAGACTGGCCAGCCCTATGGCTACACCTTC. Protein product: CASSQTGQPYGYTF.

The genes are TRBV4-2 and TRBJ2-1; TRBD2 aligns across 8 bases. V dropped 1 base and J dropped 7; count of bases not matched to a gene: 9. The CDR3 loop spans 16 amino acids. Germline V gives CDR1 LGHNA, CDR2 YNFKEQ. The CDR3 coding sequence is TGTGCCAGCAGCCAAGTCCACGGGGGGGATCGGAATGAGCAGTTCTTC. Protein sequence: CASSQVHGGDRNEQFF.

This chain connects TRBV7-2 to TRBJ1-5, with D possibly being TRBD1 (6 bases). The CDR3 is made up of 15 amino acids. Germline V gene sequence: CDR1 SGHTA, CDR2 FQGNSA. Trimming stripped 4 bases from V and 8 bases from J, with 18 bases between. The CDR3 DNA reads as TGTGCCAGCAGCTCCGGACAGCCTTGGAAGGAGCCCCAGCATTTT. It specifies CASSSGQPWKEPQHF.

V is TRBV18 and J is TRBJ2-1; D unresolved. Between the trimmed V and J ends, which lost 2 bases and 4 bases, there was a span of 3 bases. The CDR3 loop spans 12 amino acids. CDR1 and CDR2 (germline): KGHSH, LQKENI. For the CDR3, the DNA is TGTGCCAGCTCACCAGCATACAATGAGCAGTTCTTC. It encodes CASSPAYNEQFF. Looking up the rest from reference TRBV18 and TRBJ2-1 gives the full variable domain: NAGVMQNPRHLVRRRGQEARLRCSPMKGHSHVYWYRQLPEEGLKFMVYLQKENIIDESGMPKERFSAEFPKEGPSILRIQQVVRGDSAAYFCASSPAYNEQFFGPGTRLTVL.

The chain combines TRBV27 with TRBJ2-1; 11 bases fit TRBD2. This CDR3 region has 17 residues. The junction had 12 bases not matched to a gene; V was cut back by 5 bases and J by 6 bases. The germline V gene has CDR1 MNHEY and CDR2 SMNVEV (reference sequence). The CDR3 DNA is TGTGCCAGCAGTCCTACTTGGACTAGCGGGCTTATCAATGAGCAGTTCTTC. Its translation: CASSPTWTSGLINEQFF.

The V and J genes are TRBV11-3 and TRBJ2-2, with TRBD2 identical over 8 bases. Germline loops: CDR1 SGHNT, CDR2 YENEEA. CDR3 size: 16 residues. With 1 base clipped from V and 3 bases from J, the junction kept 4 bases outside the gene matches. The CDR3 sequence is CASSLAGGPYTGELFF. In nucleotides, the CDR3 is TGTGCCAGCAGCTTAGCGGGAGGGCCATACACCGGGGAGCTGTTTTTT.

The chain carries TRBV27 and TRBJ1-4; 7 bases are shared with TRBD1. This CDR3 is 13 amino acids long. Germline V gives CDR1 MNHEY, CDR2 SMNVEV (reference sequence). V lost 6 bases, J lost 8 bases, and 6 bases stayed unmatched. CDR3 protein: CASRGDRGEKLFF. The CDR3 DNA sequence: TGTGCCAGCAGGGGGGACAGAGGGGAAAAACTGTTTTTT. Full variable domain (outside the CDR3, taken from reference TRBV27 and TRBJ1-4): EAQVTQNPRYLITVTGKKLTVTCSQNMNHEYMSWYRQDPGLGLRQIYYSMNVEVTDKGDVPEGYKVSRKEKRNFPLILESPSPNQTSLYFCASRGDRGEKLFFGSGTQLSVL.

The chain is built from TRBV6-1 and TRBJ2-2; TRBD1 aligns across 10 bases. V was clipped by 0 bases and J by 7 bases; unmatched bases: 11. The CDR3 has 18 amino acids. Germline V gene lookup returns CDR1 MNHNS and CDR2 SASEGT. The CDR3 reads CASSEARETGGFGGELFF. DNA of the CDR3: TGTGCCAGCAGTGAAGCTCGTGAGACAGGGGGCTTTGGCGGGGAGCTGTTTTTT.

V gene TRBV7-2 combines with J gene TRBJ2-5, with 7 positions matching TRBD1. Germline loops: CDR1 SGHTA, CDR2 FQGNSA. CDR3 length equals 13 residues. V dropped 3 bases and J dropped 5; count of bases not matched to a gene: 3. Here the CDR3 reads CASSFDREETQYF. The CDR3 DNA follows: TGTGCCAGCAGCTTCGACAGGGAGGAGACCCAGTACTTC.

The chain joins TRBV7-8 to TRBJ1-4; 9 positions agree with TRBD1. V was pared by 4 bases and J by 4 bases, with 19 bases of the junction left unmatched. Germline CDR1 is SGHVS and CDR2 is FQNEAQ. The CDR3 has 20 residues. CDR3 coding DNA: TGTGCCAGCAGCTCAATACCACCGGGACAGGGAGGCATCGGTAATGAAAAACTGTTTTTT. This gives the protein CASSSIPPGQGGIGNEKLFF.

V is TRBV7-2 and J is TRBJ2-1, with 9 nucleotides matching TRBD2. The V segment lost 2 bases and the J segment 0 bases; nucleotides outside the gene matches: 2. The V gene's germline CDR1 is SGHTA and CDR2 FQGNSA. The CDR3 is 16 amino acids. The CDR3 loop reads CASSLFSGSSYNEQFF. The CDR3 DNA sequence: TGTGCCAGCAGCTTATTTAGCGGGAGCTCCTACAATGAGCAGTTCTTC. Supplemented by reference TRBV7-2 and TRBJ2-1, the full variable domain reads GAGVSQSPSNKVTEKGKDVELRCDPISGHTALYWYRQSLGQGLEFLIYFQGNSAPDKSGLPSDRFSAERTGGSVSTLTIQRTQQEDSAVYLCASSLFSGSSYNEQFFGPGTRLTVL.

The chain combines TRBV7-3 with TRBJ1-2, with TRBD1 as a possible D gene (6 bases). The CDR3 extends over 15 amino acids. Trimming stripped 1 base from V and 5 bases from J, with 14 bases between. Germline V gives CDR1 SGHTA, CDR2 FQGTGA. The CDR3 DNA sequence: TGTGCCAGCAGCTTAAATCCAGGGGTGCCATATGGCTACACCTTC. This sequence encodes CASSLNPGVPYGYTF.